This is a list of T cell receptor beta chains from one sample in a study of T-cell reconstitution after alpha-beta-depleted transplantation in children. TCRdb independently ran MiXCR on the PCR reads; one entry per CDR3 protein. The sample shows fewer than 700,000 distinct CDR3 sequences, 10% to 15% of them seen only once. Here the sequenced sample was PBMCs, mostly from graft donor cells, taken 360 days after TCRalphabeta/CD19-depleted stem cell transplant. These receptors all come from a male patient between 5 and 17 years old who had a stem cell transplant for acute myeloid leukemia, so the T cells may come from the graft donor. Both conserved end residues are part of each CDR3. A D gene is named only where the DNA matches it firmly. The size field is filled for only some rows; it gives once, few, many or a size class.

abundance: .; v_gene: TRBV6-1; len: 16; j_gene: TRBJ2-3; d_gene: TRBD1; CDR3nt: TGTGCCAGCAATCCTCAGGGGGCCTTTAGCACAGATACGCAGTATTTT; CDR3aa: CASNPQGAFSTDTQYF
abundance: .; v_gene: TRBV11-2; len: 14; j_gene: TRBJ2-5; d_gene: .; CDR3nt: TGTGCCAGCAGCTTAGATTTCGGTCAGGGGACCCAGTACTTC; CDR3aa: CASSLDFGQGTQYF
abundance: .; v_gene: TRBV20-1; len: 16; j_gene: TRBJ2-2; d_gene: TRBD2; CDR3nt: TGCAGTGCTCCGAAGGGACTAGCGGGAGCCAACGGGGAGCTGTTTTTT; CDR3aa: CSAPKGLAGANGELFF
abundance: many; v_gene: TRBV6-5; len: 15; j_gene: TRBJ2-1; d_gene: .; CDR3nt: TGTGCCAGCAGAATAACAGGGGAGGGGGCCAATGAGCAGTTCTTC; CDR3aa: CASRITGEGANEQFF
abundance: many; v_gene: TRBV7-7; len: 14; j_gene: TRBJ2-7; d_gene: TRBD1; CDR3nt: TGTGCTAGCAGCGTGACCGGGACAGGGGCCGAGCAGTACTTC; CDR3aa: CASSVTGTGAEQYF
abundance: .; v_gene: TRBV4-2; len: 21; j_gene: TRBJ2-3; d_gene: .; CDR3nt: TGTGCCAGCAGCCTCCCCGACGGGACACTTCGCAGGGGAGCGGAGGGGGATACGCAGTATTTT; CDR3aa: CASSLPDGTLRRGAEGDTQYF
abundance: .; v_gene: TRBV12-3/TRBV12-4; len: 14; j_gene: TRBJ2-1; d_gene: .; CDR3nt: TGTGCCAGCAGTTTATTAGACGGGGGCAATGAGCAGTTCTTC; CDR3aa: CASSLLDGGNEQFF
abundance: .; v_gene: TRBV7-2; len: 13; j_gene: TRBJ2-7; d_gene: .; CDR3nt: TGTGCCAGCAGCTTCCCAGGGATGCACGAGCAGTACTTC; CDR3aa: CASSFPGMHEQYF
abundance: .; v_gene: TRBV9; len: 13; j_gene: TRBJ2-1; d_gene: TRBD2; CDR3nt: TGTGCCAGCAGTGCGGGGGCCTACAATGAGCAGTTCTTC; CDR3aa: CASSAGAYNEQFF
abundance: few; v_gene: TRBV24-1; len: 13; j_gene: TRBJ2-2; d_gene: .; CDR3nt: TGTGCCACCAGTGATCGGACCTGGGGGGAGCTGTTTTTT; CDR3aa: CATSDRTWGELFF
abundance: .; v_gene: TRBV12-3/TRBV12-4; len: 15; j_gene: TRBJ1-2; d_gene: .; CDR3nt: TGTGCCAGCAGTTTGTCTTCGGGCAGTAACTATGGCTACACCTTC; CDR3aa: CASSLSSGSNYGYTF
abundance: .; v_gene: TRBV12-3/TRBV12-4; len: 15; j_gene: TRBJ2-7; d_gene: .; CDR3nt: TGTGCCAGCAGTTTAGCGCGGACTCTCTCCTACGAGCAGTACTTC; CDR3aa: CASSLARTLSYEQYF
abundance: .; v_gene: TRBV28; len: 15; j_gene: TRBJ2-1; d_gene: .; CDR3nt: TGTGCCAGCAGTACACCCTTCCCGGGACTTGGTGAGCAGTTCTTC; CDR3aa: CASSTPFPGLGEQFF
abundance: few; v_gene: TRBV12-3/TRBV12-4; len: 18; j_gene: TRBJ2-3; d_gene: TRBD2; CDR3nt: TGTGCCAGCAGCCCTCCGACGGGAGGGGCAGTAGGCACAGATACGCAGTATTTT; CDR3aa: CASSPPTGGAVGTDTQYF
abundance: many; v_gene: TRBV4-2; len: 13; j_gene: TRBJ2-4; d_gene: .; CDR3nt: TGTGCCAGCAGCCAAGATGCCCAAAACATTCAGTACTTC; CDR3aa: CASSQDAQNIQYF
abundance: many; v_gene: TRBV7-2; len: 13; j_gene: TRBJ2-1; d_gene: TRBD1; CDR3nt: TGTGCCAGCAGGTGGACAGGGAACAATGAGCAGTTCTTC; CDR3aa: CASRWTGNNEQFF
abundance: few; v_gene: TRBV4-2; len: 16; j_gene: TRBJ2-3; d_gene: TRBD2; CDR3nt: TGTGCCAGCAGCCAAGGGGGACTAGGCGGCACAGATACGCAGTATTTT; CDR3aa: CASSQGGLGGTDTQYF
abundance: .; v_gene: TRBV28; len: 13; j_gene: TRBJ2-7; d_gene: .; CDR3nt: TGTGCCAGCAGTTTACCCCTATCCTACGAGCAGTACTTC; CDR3aa: CASSLPLSYEQYF
abundance: few; v_gene: TRBV28; len: 14; j_gene: TRBJ1-2; d_gene: .; CDR3nt: TGTGCCAGCAGTTTATCCGGGCTCGGAAAGGGCTACACCTTC; CDR3aa: CASSLSGLGKGYTF
abundance: .; v_gene: TRBV12-3/TRBV12-4; len: 21; j_gene: TRBJ2-3; d_gene: TRBD2; CDR3nt: TGTGCCAGCAGTTTAGGCAGACTAGCGGGAGGCGTCGGGCCTGGCACAGATACGCAGTATTTT; CDR3aa: CASSLGRLAGGVGPGTDTQYF
abundance: many; v_gene: TRBV29-1; len: 12; j_gene: TRBJ2-1; d_gene: .; CDR3nt: TGCAGCGTTGTCCCAGGGAGCGATGAGCAGTTCTTC; CDR3aa: CSVVPGSDEQFF
abundance: few; v_gene: TRBV7-6; len: 17; j_gene: TRBJ2-3; d_gene: TRBD2; CDR3nt: TGTGCCAGCAGCTTAGGGACTAGCGGGATATCCACAGATACGCAGTATTTT; CDR3aa: CASSLGTSGISTDTQYF
abundance: few; v_gene: TRBV28; len: 15; j_gene: TRBJ1-1; d_gene: .; CDR3nt: TGTGCCAGCAGTTTATCAAGGATCCGCGGCACTGAAGCTTTCTTT; CDR3aa: CASSLSRIRGTEAFF
abundance: .; v_gene: TRBV6-2/TRBV6-3; len: 14; j_gene: TRBJ1-1; d_gene: TRBD1; CDR3nt: TGTGCCAGCAGGGGGACAGAAGTGAACACTGAAGCTTTCTTT; CDR3aa: CASRGTEVNTEAFF
abundance: .; v_gene: TRBV20-1; len: 13; j_gene: TRBJ2-7; d_gene: .; CDR3nt: TGCAGTGCTAGAGGGCAGGGTAGAAACGAGCAGTACTTC; CDR3aa: CSARGQGRNEQYF
abundance: .; v_gene: TRBV28; len: 14; j_gene: TRBJ2-7; d_gene: .; CDR3nt: TGTGCCAGCAGTCCCCCCACCCAATTCTACGAGCAGTACTTC; CDR3aa: CASSPPTQFYEQYF
abundance: few; v_gene: TRBV3-1; len: 14; j_gene: TRBJ2-7; d_gene: TRBD2; CDR3nt: TGTGCCAGCAGCCCCCGCGGGACTAGGATCGAGCAGTACTTC; CDR3aa: CASSPRGTRIEQYF
abundance: few; v_gene: TRBV28; len: 15; j_gene: TRBJ2-1; d_gene: TRBD2; CDR3nt: TGTGCCAGCAGCTTCGGGACTAGCGGGATATATGAGCAGTTCTTC; CDR3aa: CASSFGTSGIYEQFF
abundance: few; v_gene: TRBV6-2/TRBV6-3; len: 19; j_gene: TRBJ2-1; d_gene: TRBD2; CDR3nt: TGTGCCAGCAGTCCAGTCGCCGGGACTAGCGGGAGGGTTTACAATGAGCAGTTCTTC; CDR3aa: CASSPVAGTSGRVYNEQFF
abundance: few; v_gene: TRBV7-2; len: 15; j_gene: TRBJ2-3; d_gene: TRBD1; CDR3nt: TGTGCCAGCAGGACAAGGACAGGGGACACAGATACGCAGTATTTT; CDR3aa: CASRTRTGDTDTQYF
abundance: .; v_gene: TRBV27; len: 13; j_gene: TRBJ2-1; d_gene: .; CDR3nt: TGTGCCAGCAGTTTAAAGCGCCGCAATGAGCAGTTCTTC; CDR3aa: CASSLKRRNEQFF
abundance: many; v_gene: TRBV29-1; len: 14; j_gene: TRBJ2-3; d_gene: .; CDR3nt: TGCAGCGTTGAGCTCAGGGTGGGCACAGATACGCAGTATTTT; CDR3aa: CSVELRVGTDTQYF
abundance: few; v_gene: TRBV28; len: 17; j_gene: TRBJ1-2; d_gene: TRBD1; CDR3nt: TGTGCCAGCAGTCTCGGGACAGGGGTCAACATTAACTATGGCTACACCTTC; CDR3aa: CASSLGTGVNINYGYTF
abundance: few; v_gene: TRBV10-3; len: 13; j_gene: TRBJ2-5; d_gene: .; CDR3nt: TGTGCCATCAGTGTGACTGACCAAGAGACCCAGTACTTC; CDR3aa: CAISVTDQETQYF
abundance: few; v_gene: TRBV29-1; len: 14; j_gene: TRBJ2-3; d_gene: TRBD2; CDR3nt: TGCAGCGTCGGGACTAGCGGGAGAAGGGATACGCAGTATTTT; CDR3aa: CSVGTSGRRDTQYF
abundance: .; v_gene: TRBV7-9; len: 14; j_gene: TRBJ1-2; d_gene: .; CDR3nt: TGTGCCAGCAGCCCCCGGGGATTGCACTATGGCTACCCCTTC; CDR3aa: CASSPRGLHYGYPF
abundance: many; v_gene: TRBV29-1; len: 15; j_gene: TRBJ2-1; d_gene: TRBD1; CDR3nt: TGCAGCGTTGAAAAGGACAGGGCATCCTACAATGAGCAGTTCTTC; CDR3aa: CSVEKDRASYNEQFF
abundance: .; v_gene: TRBV29-1; len: 14; j_gene: TRBJ2-3; d_gene: TRBD2; CDR3nt: TGCAGCGTTGAAGGCGGGAGCGGTGCAGATACGCAGTATTTT; CDR3aa: CSVEGGSGADTQYF
abundance: few; v_gene: TRBV6-5; len: 14; j_gene: TRBJ2-5; d_gene: .; CDR3nt: TGTGCCAGCAGTTGGGGACCGAACCAAGAGACCCAGTACTTC; CDR3aa: CASSWGPNQETQYF
abundance: many; v_gene: TRBV7-9; len: 15; j_gene: TRBJ2-5; d_gene: TRBD2; CDR3nt: TGTGCCAGCAGCTTAGCGCTAGCGGGAGAAGAGACCCAGTACTTC; CDR3aa: CASSLALAGEETQYF
abundance: many; v_gene: TRBV29-1; len: 13; j_gene: TRBJ1-5; d_gene: .; CDR3nt: TGCAGCGTTGGGTGGGGCTCCCGGCAGCCCCAGCATTTT; CDR3aa: CSVGWGSRQPQHF
abundance: many; v_gene: TRBV13; len: 16; j_gene: TRBJ2-4; d_gene: .; CDR3nt: TGTGCCAGCAGTTTAGAGGACAGTGGGGCCAAAAACATTCAGTACTTC; CDR3aa: CASSLEDSGAKNIQYF
abundance: many; v_gene: TRBV6-5; len: 14; j_gene: TRBJ2-1; d_gene: .; CDR3nt: TGTGCCAGCAGTTACCGGGACCCCGAGAAGGAGCAGTTCTTC; CDR3aa: CASSYRDPEKEQFF
abundance: many; v_gene: TRBV6-2/TRBV6-3; len: 15; j_gene: TRBJ1-6; d_gene: .; CDR3nt: TGTGCCAGCAGTTACTCACGAGGGAGGGGCTCACCCCTCCACTTT; CDR3aa: CASSYSRGRGSPLHF
abundance: .; v_gene: TRBV4-2; len: 13; j_gene: TRBJ2-1; d_gene: .; CDR3nt: TGTGCCAGCAGCCAGGTCTTGCGGGCTGAGCAGTTCTTC; CDR3aa: CASSQVLRAEQFF
abundance: few; v_gene: TRBV9; len: 16; j_gene: TRBJ1-6; d_gene: .; CDR3nt: TGTGCCAGCAGCGTAGAGGGGGATCCCACTAATTCACCCCTCCACTTT; CDR3aa: CASSVEGDPTNSPLHF
abundance: few; v_gene: TRBV5-1; len: 15; j_gene: TRBJ2-7; d_gene: TRBD1; CDR3nt: TGCGCCAGCAGCTTGGAGGGGACAGGGGATACCGAGCAGTACTTC; CDR3aa: CASSLEGTGDTEQYF
abundance: .; v_gene: TRBV12-3/TRBV12-4; len: 20; j_gene: TRBJ2-4; d_gene: .; CDR3nt: TGTGCCAGCAGTCTTTCGCTCGGTGGGGTTTCAGAATGGGCCAAAAACATTCAGTACTTC; CDR3aa: CASSLSLGGVSEWAKNIQYF
abundance: .; v_gene: TRBV28; len: 15; j_gene: TRBJ2-4; d_gene: .; CDR3nt: TGTGCCAGCAGTTTCTATACCACAGGACGGGACATTCAGTACTTC; CDR3aa: CASSFYTTGRDIQYF
abundance: few; v_gene: TRBV6-2/TRBV6-3; len: 16; j_gene: TRBJ2-1; d_gene: .; CDR3nt: TGTGCCAGCAGTTACGACTCCCTATCCTCCTACAATGAGCAGTTCTTC; CDR3aa: CASSYDSLSSYNEQFF
abundance: few; v_gene: TRBV6-2/TRBV6-3; len: 13; j_gene: TRBJ1-5; d_gene: .; CDR3nt: TGTGCCAGCAATCAGAGGGGGTATCAGCCCCAGCATTTT; CDR3aa: CASNQRGYQPQHF
abundance: .; v_gene: TRBV28; len: 16; j_gene: TRBJ2-3; d_gene: TRBD2; CDR3nt: TGTGCCAGCAGTCTGCTAGCGGGCCCTACCACAGATACGCAGTATTTT; CDR3aa: CASSLLAGPTTDTQYF
abundance: .; v_gene: TRBV5-6; len: 16; j_gene: TRBJ2-7; d_gene: .; CDR3nt: TGTGCCAGCAGCCCAACTCGGAGGAGGTTATCCTACGAGCAGTACTTC; CDR3aa: CASSPTRRRLSYEQYF
abundance: few; v_gene: TRBV24-1; len: 15; j_gene: TRBJ1-1; d_gene: .; CDR3nt: TGTGCCACCAGTGAGGGAGGGGCCGGGAACACTGAAGCTTTCTTT; CDR3aa: CATSEGGAGNTEAFF
abundance: few; v_gene: TRBV29-1; len: 13; j_gene: TRBJ2-3; d_gene: TRBD2; CDR3nt: TGCAGCGTTGGGCTAGCGGGAACAGATACGCAGTATTTT; CDR3aa: CSVGLAGTDTQYF
abundance: many; v_gene: TRBV28; len: 13; j_gene: TRBJ2-3; d_gene: .; CDR3nt: TGTGCCAGCCTCAGGACCATCACAGATACGCAGTATTTT; CDR3aa: CASLRTITDTQYF